This T cell receptor beta chain was captured by sequencing in a study of CD4 T cells in relation to SARS-CoV-2 and coronaviruses. Study details: Patient ages ranged from about 21 to 72, median 38. General observations from the study: Samples before the pandemic and after infection were not matched within any donor. Approximately 65% of donors had memory CD4+ clonotypes crossrecognizing SARS-CoV-2 and common cold coronavirus spike.

A few counts support this clone. Its antigen is as yet unknown. Trimming removed 3 bases from V and 7 bases from J, with 10 bases in between. The CDR3 contains 13 residues. Some clones are missing from TCRdb's copy, which holds only in-frame ones; the method was immunoSEQ multiplex PCR. The sample consists of 30,000 to 45,000 clones, more than 75% of them appearing once. The TCR originated in an adult with COVID-19. The sample was memory CD4+ T cells from PBMCs. This rearrangement joins TRBV12-3 or TRBV12-4 to TRBJ2-4, with D possibly matching TRBD2 (5 bases). This CDR3 reads CASSLAGSNIQYF. Here the CDR3 DNA reads TGTGCCAGCAGTTTGGCGGGTAGCAACATTCAGTACTTC.